This TCR beta chain stems from a study of blood T cell repertoires in COVID-19. Those enrolled in Seattle joined during active infection and were followed longitudinally afterward. The ends were cut back, 0 bases at V and 0 bases at J, with 7 bases in the middle. Per germline, CDR1 SGDLS and CDR2 YYNGEE. The length of the CDR3 is 14 residues. In the case of this clone: The identical CDR3 is also encoded by other nucleotide sequences in the sample.

In the original processing: Amplification of reference gene primers provided the estimated nucleated cell counts. Sequencing was performed with immunoSEQ multiplex PCR; in TCRdb, only in-frame clones are kept and a portion is missing. Clonal size and the V and J genes are those of that table, whereas D and trimming came from the DNA. The sample shows approximately 180,000 clones, around 81% of them seen only once. V gene TRBV9 combines with J gene TRBJ2-7; D remains ambiguous. The sample comprised peripheral blood. The TCR was taken from a woman older than 75 with COVID-19, enrolled during active disease. CDR3 in DNA: TGTGCCAGCAGCGTAGGAGGTAACTCCTACGAGCAGTACTTC. This translates into CASSVGGNSYEQYF.